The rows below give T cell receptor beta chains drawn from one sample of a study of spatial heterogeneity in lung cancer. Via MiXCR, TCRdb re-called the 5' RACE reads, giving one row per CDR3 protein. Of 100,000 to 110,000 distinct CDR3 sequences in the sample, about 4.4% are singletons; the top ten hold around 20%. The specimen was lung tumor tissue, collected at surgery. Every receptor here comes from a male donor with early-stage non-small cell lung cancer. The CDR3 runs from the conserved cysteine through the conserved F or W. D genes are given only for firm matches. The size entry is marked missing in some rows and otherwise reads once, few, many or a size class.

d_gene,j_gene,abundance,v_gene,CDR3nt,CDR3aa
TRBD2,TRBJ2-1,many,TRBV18,TGTGCCAGCTCACCAGAGGACAGTTTCGGGACTAGTGAGCAGTTCTTC,CASSPEDSFGTSEQFF
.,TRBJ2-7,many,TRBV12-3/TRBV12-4,TGTGCCACCGGGACAAACCCTTCGGGGGAGCAGTACTTC,CATGTNPSGEQYF
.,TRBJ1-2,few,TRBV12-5,TGTGCTAGTGCCTCGGAGGGAATTGCTGGCTACACCTTC,CASASEGIAGYTF
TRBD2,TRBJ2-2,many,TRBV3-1,TGTGCCAGCAGCCCTCTTAGCGGGTCGAACACCGGGGAGCTGTTTTTT,CASSPLSGSNTGELFF
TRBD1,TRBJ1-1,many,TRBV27,TGTGCCAGCAGTCTAGGGACAGGGGTTGAAGCTTTCTTT,CASSLGTGVEAFF
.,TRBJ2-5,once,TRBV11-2,TGTGCCAGCAGCCCGAACTCGGCCCGGGGCCAAGAGACCCAGTACTTC,CASSPNSARGQETQYF
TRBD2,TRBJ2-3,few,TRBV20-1,TGCAGTGCTAGAGATGCTAGCGGGAGTGGGGGAGATACGCAGTATTTT,CSARDASGSGGDTQYF
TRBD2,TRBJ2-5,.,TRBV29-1,TGCAGCGTTGCCCCCAGCGGGGGCCTCCGGGAGACCCAGTACTTC,CSVAPSGGLRETQYF
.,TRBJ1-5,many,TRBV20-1,TGCAGTGCTAGAGGGGAGAGCAATCAGCCCCAGCATTTT,CSARGESNQPQHF
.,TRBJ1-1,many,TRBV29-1,TGCAGCGTTGGCAAGCCGGAACGAGAAGCTTTCTTT,CSVGKPEREAFF
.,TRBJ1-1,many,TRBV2,TGTGCCAGCAGTGAGCGCAGTGGGGAGGGAGAAGCTTTCTTT,CASSERSGEGEAFF
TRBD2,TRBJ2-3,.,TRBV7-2,TGTGCCAGCAGCTTAGAGGGACTAGTTACGCAGTATTTT,CASSLEGLVTQYF
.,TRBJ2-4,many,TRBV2,TGCGACCCCCCGGGGAATATTAACATTCAGTACTTC,CDPPGNINIQYF
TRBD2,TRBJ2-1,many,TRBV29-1,TGCAGCGTTGGGGATACTAGCGGGGGAAACAATGAGCAGTTCTTC,CSVGDTSGGNNEQFF
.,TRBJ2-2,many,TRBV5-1,TGCGCCAGCAGCTTGGCCGGGGTTGTGGACACCGGGGAGCTGTTTTTT,CASSLAGVVDTGELFF
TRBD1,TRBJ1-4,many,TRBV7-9,TGTGCCAGCAGCCTTAGGGTGGACAGGGGTGAAAAACTGTTTTTT,CASSLRVDRGEKLFF
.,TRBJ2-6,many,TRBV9,TGTGCCAGCAGCGTAGCGGCAAGGGCCAACGTCCTGACTTTC,CASSVAARANVLTF
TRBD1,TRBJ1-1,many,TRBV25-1,TGTGCCAGCAGTGGGCCGGACAGGGGGCACACTGAATCTTTCTTT,CASSGPDRGHTESFF
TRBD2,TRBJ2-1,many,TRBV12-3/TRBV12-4,TGTGCCAGCAGTCCCCGGCGTAGCGGGGGGCCCTACAATGAGCAGTTCTTC,CASSPRRSGGPYNEQFF
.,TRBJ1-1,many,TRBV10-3,TGTGCCATAGCCCAGTATATGAACACTGAAGCTTTCTTT,CAIAQYMNTEAFF
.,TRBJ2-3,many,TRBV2,TGTGCCAGCAGTGAAGGGTTCAGGCCCATAGGCACAGATACGCAGTATTTT,CASSEGFRPIGTDTQYF
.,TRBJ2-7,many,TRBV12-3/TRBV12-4,TGTGCCAGCAGTTCCTTCGTCGGTGCGGGTAGTACCTACGAGCAGTACTTC,CASSSFVGAGSTYEQYF
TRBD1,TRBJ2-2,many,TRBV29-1,TGCAGCGTTAAGTCTACAGGGGGGAACACCGGGGAGCTGTTTTTT,CSVKSTGGNTGELFF
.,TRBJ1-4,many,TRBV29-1,TGCAGCGTTTCTGAGCAGCAAAATGAAAAACTGTTTTTT,CSVSEQQNEKLFF
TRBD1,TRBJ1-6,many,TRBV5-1,TGCGCCAGCAAAGAGACAGGGGTGTATAATTCACCCCTCCACTTT,CASKETGVYNSPLHF
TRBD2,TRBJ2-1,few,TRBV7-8,TGTGCCAGCAGCTCCACCATTCAAGCCGATTTGCTAGCGGGAGATACGGCTGAGCAGTTCTTC,CASSSTIQADLLAGDTAEQFF
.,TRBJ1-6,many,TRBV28,TGTGCCAGCACCGTAGGGGATAGTTCACCCCTCCACTTT,CASTVGDSSPLHF
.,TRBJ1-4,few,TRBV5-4,TGTGCCAGCAGCTTGGCAGGGTTTAATGAAAAACTGTTTTTT,CASSLAGFNEKLFF
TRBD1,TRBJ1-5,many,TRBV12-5,TGTGCTAGTGGATGGGACAGGGAAGGACAGCCCCAGCATTTT,CASGWDREGQPQHF
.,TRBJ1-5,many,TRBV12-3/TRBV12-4,TGTGCCAGCAGTTCCCAGCCCAATCAGCCCCAGCATTTT,CASSSQPNQPQHF
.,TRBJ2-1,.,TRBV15,TGTGCCACCTCGGGGCAGTCCTACAATGAGCAGTTCTTC,CATSGQSYNEQFF
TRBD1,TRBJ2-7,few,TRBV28,TGTGCCAGCTGTGTGGGGACAGAAGCCTACGAGCAGTACTTC,CASCVGTEAYEQYF
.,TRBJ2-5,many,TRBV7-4,TGTGCCAGCAGCTCGGACAGACTCCAAGAGACCCAGTACTTC,CASSSDRLQETQYF
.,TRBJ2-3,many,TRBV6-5,TGTGCCAGCAGTTACGGTGGCAGCACAGATACGCAGTATTTT,CASSYGGSTDTQYF
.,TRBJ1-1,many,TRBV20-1,TGCAGTGCTAGAGATCAGTCTTCCGGTTACACTGAAGCTTTCTTT,CSARDQSSGYTEAFF
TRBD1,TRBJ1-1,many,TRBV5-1,TGCGCCAGCAGCCCCGGACAGGGGAACACTGAAGCTTTCTTT,CASSPGQGNTEAFF
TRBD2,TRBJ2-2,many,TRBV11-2,TGTGCCAGCAGCTTTGGGGGGGCCGGGGAGCTGTTTTTT,CASSFGGAGELFF
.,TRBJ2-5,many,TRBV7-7,TGTGCCAGCAGCTTTAGAGCCCTGGAGACCCAGTACTTC,CASSFRALETQYF
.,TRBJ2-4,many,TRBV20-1,TGCAGTGCTAGAGGAATAGGGAGGGGGTTTGGCATTCAGTACTTC,CSARGIGRGFGIQYF
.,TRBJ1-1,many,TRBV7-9,TGTGCCAGCAGTCGGGCCCTAGGGACGGGCACTGAAGCTTTCTTT,CASSRALGTGTEAFF
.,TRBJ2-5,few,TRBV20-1,TGCAGTGCTCCCCATGGGGAGACCCAGTACTTC,CSAPHGETQYF
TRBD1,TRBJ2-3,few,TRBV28,TGTGCCAGCAGTTTGTGGGACAGGATCACAGATACGCAGTATTTT,CASSLWDRITDTQYF
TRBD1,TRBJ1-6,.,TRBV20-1,TGCAGTGCATCCGGGACAGACAATTCACCCCTCCACTTT,CSASGTDNSPLHF
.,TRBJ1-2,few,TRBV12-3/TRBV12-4,TGTGCCAGCAGTCCCGGACCTCCGGCCCACTATGGCTACACCTTC,CASSPGPPAHYGYTF
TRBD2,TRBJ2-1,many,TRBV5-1,TGCGCCAGCAGCCCCGCAGCGGGAGGGCACAATGAGCAGTTCTTC,CASSPAAGGHNEQFF
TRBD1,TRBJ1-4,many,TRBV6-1,TGTGCCAGCAGCTACGGGACAGGCAATGAAAAACTGTTTTTT,CASSYGTGNEKLFF
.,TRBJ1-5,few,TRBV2,TGTGCCAGCAGTATGACAGACCCGCGAGTCAATCAGCCCCAGCATTTT,CASSMTDPRVNQPQHF
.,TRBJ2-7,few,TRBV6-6,TGTGCCAGCCAGTCGGGGGCAAACGAGCAGTACTTC,CASQSGANEQYF
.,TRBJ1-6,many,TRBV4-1,TGCGCCAGCAGCCAAGATCGCCGGACATATAATTCACCCCTCCACTTT,CASSQDRRTYNSPLHF
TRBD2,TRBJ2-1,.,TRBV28,TGTGCCAGCACCACACTAACACTAGCGGGTCTCTCCAATGAGCAGTTCTTC,CASTTLTLAGLSNEQFF